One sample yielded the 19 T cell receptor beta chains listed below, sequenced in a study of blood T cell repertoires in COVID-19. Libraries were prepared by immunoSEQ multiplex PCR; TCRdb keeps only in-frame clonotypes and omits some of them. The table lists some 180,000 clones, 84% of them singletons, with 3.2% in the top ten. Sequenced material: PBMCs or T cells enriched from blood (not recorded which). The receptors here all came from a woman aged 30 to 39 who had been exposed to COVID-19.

The CDR3 spells CASRTRDSGNTIYF. The CDR3 DNA reads TGTGCCAGTAGAACCAGGGACTCTGGAAACACCATATATTTT. The rearrangement joins TRBV19 to TRBJ1-3; TRBD1 might be the D (5 bases). The CDR3 is made up of 14 amino acids. The germline CDR1 and CDR2 sequences are LNHDA and SQIVND (reference sequence). The germline V and J ends were trimmed by 6 bases and 0 bases, with 9 bases remaining between them.

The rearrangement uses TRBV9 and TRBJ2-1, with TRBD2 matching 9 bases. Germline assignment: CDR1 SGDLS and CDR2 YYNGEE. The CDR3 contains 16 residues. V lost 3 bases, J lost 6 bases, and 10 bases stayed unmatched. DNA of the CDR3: TGTGCCAGCAGCGCACAGAGCGGGGGGTTAATCAATGAGCAGTTCTTC. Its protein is CASSAQSGGLINEQFF.

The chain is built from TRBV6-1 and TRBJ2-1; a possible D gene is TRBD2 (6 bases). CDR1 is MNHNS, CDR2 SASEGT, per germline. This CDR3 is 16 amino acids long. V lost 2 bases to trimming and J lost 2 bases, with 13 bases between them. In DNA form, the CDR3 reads TGTGCCAGCAGTGAATTAGGGACTGGTGCCTACAATGAGCAGTTCTTC. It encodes CASSELGTGAYNEQFF.

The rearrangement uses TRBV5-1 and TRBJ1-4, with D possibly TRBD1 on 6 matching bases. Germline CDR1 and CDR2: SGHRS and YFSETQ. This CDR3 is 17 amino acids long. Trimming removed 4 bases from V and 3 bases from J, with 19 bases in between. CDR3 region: CASSTTLGAPSNEKLFF. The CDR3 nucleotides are TGCGCCAGCAGCACCACCTTGGGGGCGCCTTCTAATGAAAAACTGTTTTTT.

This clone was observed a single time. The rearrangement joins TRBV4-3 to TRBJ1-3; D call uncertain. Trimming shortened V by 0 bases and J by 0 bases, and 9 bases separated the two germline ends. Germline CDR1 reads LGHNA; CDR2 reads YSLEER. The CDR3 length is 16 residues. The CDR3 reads CASSQDRWSSGNTIYF. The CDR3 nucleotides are TGCGCCAGCAGCCAAGATCGTTGGAGCTCTGGAAACACCATATATTTT.

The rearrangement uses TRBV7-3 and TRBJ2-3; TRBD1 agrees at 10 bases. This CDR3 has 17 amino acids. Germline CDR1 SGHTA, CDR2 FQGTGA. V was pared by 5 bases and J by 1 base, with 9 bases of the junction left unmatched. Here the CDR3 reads CASSPLTGGGGTDTQYF. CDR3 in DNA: TGTGCCAGCAGCCCCCTGACAGGGGGCGGTGGCACAGATACGCAGTATTTT.

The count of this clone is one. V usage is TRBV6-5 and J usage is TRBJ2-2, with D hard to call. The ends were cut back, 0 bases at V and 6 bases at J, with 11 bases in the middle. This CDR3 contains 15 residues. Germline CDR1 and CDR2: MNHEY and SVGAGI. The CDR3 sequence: CASSYSLSSAGELFF. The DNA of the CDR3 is TGTGCCAGCAGTTACTCACTGTCGTCGGCCGGGGAGCTGTTTTTT.

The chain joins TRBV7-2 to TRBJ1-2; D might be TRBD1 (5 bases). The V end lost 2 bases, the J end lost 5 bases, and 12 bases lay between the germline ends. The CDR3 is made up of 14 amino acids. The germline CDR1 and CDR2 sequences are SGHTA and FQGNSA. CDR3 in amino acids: CASSLFGREYGYTF. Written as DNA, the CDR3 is TGTGCCAGCAGCTTATTCGGCAGGGAATATGGCTACACCTTC.

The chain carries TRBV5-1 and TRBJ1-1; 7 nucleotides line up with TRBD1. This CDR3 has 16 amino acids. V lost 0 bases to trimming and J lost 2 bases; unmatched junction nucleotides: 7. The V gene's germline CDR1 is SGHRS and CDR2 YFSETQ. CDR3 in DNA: TGCGCCAGCAGCTTGGGGGACAGCAGGGGAAACACTGAAGCTTTCTTT. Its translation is CASSLGDSRGNTEAFF. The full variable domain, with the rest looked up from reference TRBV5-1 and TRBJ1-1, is KAGVTQTPRYLIKTRGQQVTLSCSPISGHRSVSWYQQTPGQGLQFLFEYFSETQRNKGNFPGRFSGRQFSNSRSEMNVSTLELGDSALYLCASSLGDSRGNTEAFFGQGTRLTVV.

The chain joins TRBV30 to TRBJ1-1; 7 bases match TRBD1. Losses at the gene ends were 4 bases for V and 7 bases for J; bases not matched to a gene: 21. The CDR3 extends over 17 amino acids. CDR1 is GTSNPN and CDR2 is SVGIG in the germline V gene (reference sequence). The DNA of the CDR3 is TGTGCCTGGATAGGGGATCGACAGGGATCTTCCTATGATGAAGCTTTCTTT. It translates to CAWIGDRQGSSYDEAFF.

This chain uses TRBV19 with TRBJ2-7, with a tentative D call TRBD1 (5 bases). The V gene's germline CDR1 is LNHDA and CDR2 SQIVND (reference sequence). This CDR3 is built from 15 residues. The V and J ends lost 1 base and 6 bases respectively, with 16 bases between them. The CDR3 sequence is CASSIGAGLAFEQYF. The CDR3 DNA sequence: TGTGCCAGTAGTATAGGGGCAGGGTTGGCATTCGAGCAGTACTTC.

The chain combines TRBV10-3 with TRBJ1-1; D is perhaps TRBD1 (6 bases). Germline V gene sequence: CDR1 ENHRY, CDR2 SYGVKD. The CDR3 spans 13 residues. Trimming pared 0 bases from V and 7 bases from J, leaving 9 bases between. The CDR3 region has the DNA TGTGCCATCAGTGAGTCGGGACAATTTGAAGCTTTCTTT. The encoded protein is CAISESGQFEAFF.

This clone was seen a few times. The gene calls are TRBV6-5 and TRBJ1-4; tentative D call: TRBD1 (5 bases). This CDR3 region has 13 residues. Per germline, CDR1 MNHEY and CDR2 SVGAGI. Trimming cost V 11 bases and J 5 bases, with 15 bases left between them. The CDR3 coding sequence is TGTGCCGGCCGGGACTCCCGGAATGAAAAACTGTTTTTT. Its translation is CAGRDSRNEKLFF.

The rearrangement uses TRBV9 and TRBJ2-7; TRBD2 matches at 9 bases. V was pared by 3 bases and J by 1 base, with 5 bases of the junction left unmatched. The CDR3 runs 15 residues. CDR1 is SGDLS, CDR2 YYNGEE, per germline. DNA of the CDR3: TGTGCCAGCAGCGCGCATCTAGCGGGGTCCTACGAGCAGTACTTC. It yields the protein CASSAHLAGSYEQYF. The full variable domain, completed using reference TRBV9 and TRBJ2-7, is DSGVTQTPKHLITATGQRVTLRCSPRSGDLSVYWYQQSLDQGLQFLIQYYNGEERAKGNILERFSAQQFPDLHSELNLSSLELGDSALYFCASSAHLAGSYEQYFGPGTRLTVT.

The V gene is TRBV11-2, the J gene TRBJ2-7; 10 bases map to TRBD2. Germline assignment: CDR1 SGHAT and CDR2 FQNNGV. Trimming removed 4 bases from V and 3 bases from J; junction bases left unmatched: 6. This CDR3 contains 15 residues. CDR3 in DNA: TGTGCCAGCAGCTCCTTCCTAGCGGGGGTCTACGAGCAGTACTTC. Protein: CASSSFLAGVYEQYF.

The CDR3 DNA is TGTGCCAGCAGCCGCCTCGGGGGGGCGGAATACAATGAGCAGTTCTTC. Translating gives CASSRLGGAEYNEQFF. The chain couples TRBV14 to TRBJ2-1; 8 bases line up with TRBD2. Germline V gene sequence: CDR1 SGHDN, CDR2 FVKESK. This CDR3 spans 16 amino acids. V was clipped by 4 bases and J by 4 bases; unmatched bases: 9.

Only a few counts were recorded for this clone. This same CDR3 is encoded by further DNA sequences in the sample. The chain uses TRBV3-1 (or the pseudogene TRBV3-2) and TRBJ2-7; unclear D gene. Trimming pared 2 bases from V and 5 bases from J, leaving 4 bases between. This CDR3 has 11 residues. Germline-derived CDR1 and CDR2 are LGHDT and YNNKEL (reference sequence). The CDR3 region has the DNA TGTGCCAGCAGCCAATCCGACGAGCAGTACTTC. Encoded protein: CASSQSDEQYF.

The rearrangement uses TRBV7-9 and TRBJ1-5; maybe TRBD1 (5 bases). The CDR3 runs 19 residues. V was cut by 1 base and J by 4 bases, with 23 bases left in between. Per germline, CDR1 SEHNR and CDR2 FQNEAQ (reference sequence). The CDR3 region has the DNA TGTGCCAGCAGCTTAGTCCCTCCCCTAGGGCCCCGGGGGAATCAGCCCCAGCATTTT. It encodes CASSLVPPLGPRGNQPQHF.

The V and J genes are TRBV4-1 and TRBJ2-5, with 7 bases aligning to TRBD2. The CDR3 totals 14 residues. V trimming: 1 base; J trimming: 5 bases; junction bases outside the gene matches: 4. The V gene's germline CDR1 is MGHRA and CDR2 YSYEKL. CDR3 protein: CASSQVQGGETQYF. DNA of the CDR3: TGCGCCAGCAGCCAAGTGCAGGGAGGGGAGACCCAGTACTTC.